This entry lists 18 T cell receptor beta chains sequenced from one sample in a study of CXCR3-negative and CXCR3-positive naive CD8 T cells. It was by 5' RACE with UMI labels that the TRB cDNA libraries were prepared. One entry per CDR3 protein, without DNA, is what TCRdb gives after re-calling the 5' RACE reads. This sample's clone table lists more than 40,000 distinct CDR3 sequences. Source material: naive CXCR3- CD8+ T cells from blood. Stated subset: CD45RO-CCR7+CD27+CD95- naive CD8+ T cells lacking CXCR3 (TNR3-). These receptors were collected from a human donor in good health. Some clones in this sample may be carry-over from other donors' samples.

The chain links TRBV29-1 to TRBJ2-7; no DNA is available, so the TRBD1 call from TCRdb remains unchecked. Germline loops: CDR1 SQVTM, CDR2 ANQGSEA. The CDR3 spans 12 residues. The CDR3 region is CSVVDRGPEQYF.

The chain links TRBV12-3 or TRBV12-4 to TRBJ2-1; absent DNA, TCRdb's TRBD1 call cannot be checked. The CDR3 is 19 residues long. Here the CDR3 reads CASRDRGLTSGGSYNEQFF.

The chain links TRBV29-1 to TRBJ2-2; the D gene TCRdb calls, TRBD2, cannot be checked with no DNA. CDR3 length equals 11 residues. Germline V gives CDR1 SQVTM, CDR2 ANQGSEA. This CDR3 reads CSVEAGWELFF.

V is TRBV5-6 and J is TRBJ1-1. The CDR3 loop spans 14 amino acids. Germline CDR1 and CDR2: SGHDT and YYEEEE. The CDR3 protein is CASSLGDRNTEAFF. The full variable domain, its missing parts supplied by reference TRBV5-6 and TRBJ1-1, is DAGVTQSPTHLIKTRGQQVTLRCSPKSGHDTVSWYQQALGQGPQFIFQYYEEEERQRGNFPDRFSGHQFPNYSSELNVNALLLGDSALYLCASSLGDRNTEAFFGQGTRLTVV.

The V call is TRBV6-5, the J call TRBJ2-7; absent DNA, TCRdb's TRBD1 call cannot be checked. CDR3 length equals 13 residues. CDR1 and CDR2 (germline): MNHEY, SVGAGI. The CDR3 spells CASSYTGAYEQYF.

The gene calls are TRBV7-2 and TRBJ2-7; TCRdb's D call of TRBD1 is untestable without DNA. Germline CDR1 is SGHTA and CDR2 is FQGNSA. The CDR3 loop spans 13 amino acids. The CDR3 reads CASSLAGGREQYF.

V and J are TRBV4-2 and TRBJ2-7; lacking DNA, the TRBD2 call made by TCRdb goes unchecked. The CDR3 is 16 residues long. CDR1 is LGHNA and CDR2 is YNFKEQ in the germline V gene. CDR3 residues: CASSQRGLAGSYEQCF.

The CDR3 sequence: CSGGSATTDTQYF. The chain carries TRBV29-1 and TRBJ2-3. The CDR3 is 13 amino acids. Germline V lookup: CDR1 SQVTM, CDR2 ANQGSEA.

V and J are TRBV19 and TRBJ1-5; TCRdb's D gene call, TRBD1, goes unchecked for lack of DNA. CDR1 and CDR2 from the germline V gene are LNHDA and SQIVND (reference sequence). The CDR3 consists of 15 residues. The CDR3 here is CASAGVTGLNQPQHF.

The J gene is TRBJ2-3, the V gene TRBV6-2 or TRBV6-3; TCRdb designates TRBD2, a call that cannot be tested without DNA. The CDR3 totals 15 residues. Germline values: CDR1 MNHEY, CDR2 SVGEGT. CDR3 in amino acids: CASSYSGGGKDTQYF.

J is TRBJ2-1 and V is TRBV28; TCRdb indicates TRBD2, and absent DNA this call remains unverified. This CDR3 has 15 residues. The germline V gene has CDR1 MDHEN and CDR2 SYDVKM. The chain's CDR3 is CASSFILAGAQEQFF.

This chain links TRBV6-2 or TRBV6-3 with TRBJ2-7. Looked up from germline, CDR1 is MNHEY and CDR2 is SVGEGT. This CDR3 contains 12 residues. The CDR3 region is CASSYRGNEQYF.

This chain links TRBV20-1 with TRBJ2-1; TCRdb lists TRBD1, though no DNA is available to test this call. The V gene's germline CDR1 is DFQATT and CDR2 SNEGSKA (reference sequence). The CDR3 spans 14 residues. CDR3 region: CSASGQGSVHEQFF.

The chain links TRBV12-3 or TRBV12-4 to TRBJ2-3; TCRdb proposes TRBD2, but this gene call is untestable without DNA. This CDR3 has 16 amino acids. CDR3: CASSFGGTLSTDTQYF.

The rearrangement joins TRBV24-1 to TRBJ2-2; TCRdb reports TRBD1, a call that lacks DNA to check it against. CDR3 size: 15 residues. Germline V CDR1 and CDR2: KGHDR, SFDVKD. CDR3 sequence reads: CATSDLPGGSGELFF.

The chain links TRBV20-1 to TRBJ2-7; TCRdb gives TRBD2 as the D gene, but with no DNA this cannot be confirmed. In germline, CDR1 is DFQATT, CDR2 SNEGSKA (reference sequence). This CDR3 has 18 amino acids. CDR3 sequence: CSARDLMGLAGVTYEQYF.

The rearrangement links TRBV7-8 to TRBJ1-6; TCRdb lists TRBD1, though no DNA is available to test this call. The CDR3 runs 12 residues. Germline assignment: CDR1 SGHVS and CDR2 FQNEAQ. The CDR3 loop is CASSGARTALHF. The entire variable domain, with the rest obtained from reference TRBV7-8 and TRBJ1-6, is as follows: GAGVSQSPRYKVAKRGQDVALRCDPISGHVSLFWYQQALGQGPEFLTYFQNEAQLDKSGLPSDRFFAERPEGSVSTLKIQRTQQEDSAVYLCASSGARTALHFGNGTRLTVT.

CDR3 sequence: CASIPVAGETQYF. This chain connects TRBV28 to TRBJ2-5; TCRdb designates TRBD1, a call that cannot be tested without DNA. The CDR3 has 13 amino acids. The germline V gene encodes CDR1 MDHEN and CDR2 SYDVKM.